These 19 T cell receptor beta chains originate from one sample sequenced in a study of beta chain features in type 1 diabetes. The entirety of the isolated RNA underwent reverse transcription, so expressed TCRB transcripts were sequenced. Method: immunoSEQ multiplex PCR; TCRdb's copy keeps in-frame clones and lacks some. The sample holds 310,000 or so clones, 6.5% to 10% seen once. The source material was central memory CD4+ T cells from blood. The receptors were sampled from a young woman in good health.

This clone has only a few counts. V usage is TRBV27 and J usage is TRBJ1-1; D possibly corresponds to TRBD1 (5 bases). V was clipped by 2 bases and J by 0 bases, with 10 bases between them. CDR1 is MNHEY, CDR2 SMNVEV, per germline (reference sequence). This CDR3 has 15 residues. In DNA, the CDR3 is TGTGCCAGCAGTTTAGGGGGAAAAATGAACACTGAAGCTTTCTTT. Its protein product is CASSLGGKMNTEAFF.

The chain uses TRBV4-3 and TRBJ2-7; 10 bases match TRBD2. The CDR3 extends over 16 amino acids. V lost 0 bases to trimming and J lost 2 bases; unmatched junction nucleotides: 4. Per germline, CDR1 LGHNA and CDR2 YSLEER. The CDR3 bases are TGCGCCAGCAGCCAAGACCCCAGCGGGGGGGCCTACGAGCAGTACTTC. Protein product: CASSQDPSGGAYEQYF.

The rearrangement uses TRBV6-6 and TRBJ2-7, with D uncertain. This CDR3 contains 14 residues. V lost 2 bases, J lost 1 base, and 9 bases lay in between. The germline gives CDR1 MNHNY, CDR2 SVGAGI (reference sequence). The CDR3 DNA sequence: TGTGCCAGCAGTTACGGGCAGACTTCCTACGAGCAGTACTTC. It translates to CASSYGQTSYEQYF.

The chain carries TRBV5-1 and TRBJ2-7; D not resolved. Germline V gene lookup returns CDR1 SGHRS and CDR2 YFSETQ. V dropped 5 bases and J dropped 2 bases, with 17 bases sitting between them. The CDR3 is 15 residues long. The DNA for the CDR3 is TGCGCCAGCAGAACCGCCCGCGGTGGAACCTACGAGCAGTACTTC. Translation: CASRTARGGTYEQYF. Full variable domain (missing parts from reference TRBV5-1 and TRBJ2-7): KAGVTQTPRYLIKTRGQQVTLSCSPISGHRSVSWYQQTPGQGLQFLFEYFSETQRNKGNFPGRFSGRQFSNSRSEMNVSTLELGDSALYLCASRTARGGTYEQYFGPGTRLTVT.

This clone was picked up many times. J is TRBJ2-1 and V is TRBV10-3; D remains unclear. This CDR3 is built from 13 residues. V was pared by 6 bases and J by 4 bases, with 10 bases between. Per germline, CDR1 ENHRY and CDR2 SYGVKD. For the CDR3, the DNA is TGTGCCATCAGCGTAGGACGTTACAATGAGCAGTTCTTC. It codes for CAISVGRYNEQFF.

This chain uses TRBV7-9 with TRBJ1-2; 9 bases are a match to TRBD1. The ends lost 1 base at V and 6 bases at J; junction bases unmatched: 6. Germline CDR1 is SEHNR and CDR2 is FQNEAQ (reference sequence). The CDR3 has 15 residues. CDR3 sequence: CASSLGGTGPHGYTF. The CDR3 region has the DNA TGTGCCAGCAGCTTAGGTGGGACAGGGCCCCATGGCTACACCTTC. The complete variable domain, with remaining parts taken from reference TRBV7-9 and TRBJ1-2, reads DTGVSQNPRHKITKRGQNVTFRCDPISEHNRLYWYRQTLGQGPEFLTYFQNEAQLEKSRLLSDRFSAERPKGSFSTLEIQRTEQGDSAMYLCASSLGGTGPHGYTFGSGTRLTVV.

The chain couples TRBV5-1 to TRBJ2-5; 14 bases match TRBD2. This CDR3 is built from 16 residues. Germline lookup yields CDR1 SGHRS and CDR2 YFSETQ. The junction had 6 bases not matched to a gene; V was cut back by 4 bases and J by 4 bases. The chain's CDR3 is CASSRGLAGVGETQYF. Written as DNA, the CDR3 is TGCGCCAGCAGCCGGGGACTAGCGGGAGTCGGAGAGACCCAGTACTTC.

The rearrangement uses TRBV9 and TRBJ2-1; D unclear. CDR1 SGDLS and CDR2 YYNGEE come from the germline V gene. V lost 0 bases to trimming and J lost 8 bases, with 9 bases between them. This CDR3 is 13 amino acids long. CDR3 loop: CASSVVGRDEQFF. In nucleotides, the CDR3 is TGTGCCAGCAGCGTAGTCGGTAGGGATGAGCAGTTCTTC.

This clone came up many times. CDR3 DNA sequence: TGTGCCAGCAGCTTCGGCGGGGGTGACAATGAGCAGTTCTTC. As protein: CASSFGGGDNEQFF. This chain connects TRBV11-3 to TRBJ2-1; TRBD2 matches at 7 bases. Germline V lookup: CDR1 SGHNT, CDR2 YENEEA. There are 14 residues in the CDR3. V lost 3 bases to trimming and J lost 5 bases; unmatched junction nucleotides: 4.

V and J are TRBV11-2 and TRBJ1-2; D uncertain. The CDR3 is 15 residues long. Trimming cost V 4 bases and J 2 bases, with 14 bases left between them. Germline V gene lookup returns CDR1 SGHAT and CDR2 FQNNGV. The CDR3 sequence is CASSSSPGLNYGYTF. CDR3 DNA: TGTGCCAGCAGCTCCAGCCCGGGGTTAAACTATGGCTACACCTTC.

This clone showed up just a few times. The chain joins TRBV9 to TRBJ2-2, with unresolved D. V shed 4 bases and J shed 4 bases, with 11 bases lying between them. The CDR3 runs 14 residues. Germline assignment: CDR1 SGDLS and CDR2 YYNGEE. CDR3 residues: CASSPRWGTGELFF. CDR3 nucleotide sequence: TGTGCCAGCAGCCCAAGATGGGGCACCGGGGAGCTGTTTTTT.

This chain uses TRBV7-3 with TRBJ2-1; the D is unclear. The CDR3 has 15 amino acids. Germline CDR1 reads SGHTA; CDR2 reads FQGTGA. V lost 2 bases, J lost 9 bases, and 17 bases lay in between. The CDR3, as DNA: TGTGCCAGCAGCTTAGCTCATATCTCCTGGGGTGAGCAGTTCTTC. Translating gives CASSLAHISWGEQFF.

This chain uses TRBV9 with TRBJ2-1; possibly TRBD2 for D (5 bases). Germline values: CDR1 SGDLS, CDR2 YYNGEE. The CDR3 covers 12 residues. Trimming removed 0 bases from V and 7 bases from J, with 5 bases in between. CDR3 bases: TGTGCCAGCAGCGTAGCGGGGAATGAGCAGTTCTTC. Protein: CASSVAGNEQFF.

The CDR3 spells CASSFIAGGLETQYF. The DNA of the CDR3 is TGTGCCAGCAGCTTTATAGCGGGAGGTCTAGAGACCCAGTACTTC. The chain has TRBV7-2 and TRBJ2-5; TRBD2 matches 10 bases. Germline V gives CDR1 SGHTA, CDR2 FQGNSA. J gave up 4 bases and V 3 bases, and 5 bases lay outside the gene matches. CDR3 length: 15 amino acids.

The chain links TRBV6-6 to TRBJ2-1; the D is unclear. The CDR3 loop spans 10 amino acids. V gave up 9 bases and J gave up 7 bases, with 7 bases separating them. CDR1 is MNHNY and CDR2 is SVGAGI in the germline V gene (reference sequence). Here the CDR3 DNA reads TGTGCCAGTGGGGAAAATGAGCAGTTCTTC. Its translation is CASGENEQFF.

This clone was observed a handful of times. The J gene is TRBJ2-1, the V gene TRBV5-1; 12 bases fit TRBD2. CDR3 size: 15 residues. CDR1 and CDR2 from the germline V gene are SGHRS and YFSETQ. The trim removed 5 bases at V and 4 bases at J, leaving 4 bases unmatched. The CDR3 protein is CASSLLAGGYNEQFF. As DNA, the CDR3 is TGCGCCAGCAGTCTCCTAGCGGGAGGGTACAATGAGCAGTTCTTC.

J is TRBJ2-7 and V is TRBV19, with 9 positions matching TRBD2. The ends lost 9 bases at V and 4 bases at J; junction bases unmatched: 10. This CDR3 comprises 14 residues. CDR1 is LNHDA, CDR2 SQIVND, per germline (reference sequence). The CDR3 DNA follows: TGTGCCAGCAAGAGGCTAGCGGGAAGTTACGAGCAGTACTTC. It translates to CASKRLAGSYEQYF. The full variable domain, its missing parts supplied by reference TRBV19 and TRBJ2-7, is DGGITQSPKYLFRKEGQNVTLSCEQNLNHDAMYWYRQDPGQGLRLIYYSQIVNDFQKGDIAEGYSVSREKKESFPLTVTSAQKNPTAFYLCASKRLAGSYEQYFGPGTRLTVT.

This clone was picked up a small number of times. V is TRBV18 and J is TRBJ1-3; D gene uncertain. With 4 bases removed from V and 4 bases from J, the gap between germline ends came to 11 bases. Per the germline V gene, CDR1 is KGHSH and CDR2 is LQKENI. This CDR3 region has 14 residues. The CDR3 DNA follows: TGTGCCAGCTCACAAGGGCTCGTCGGAAACACCATATATTTT. Its protein product is CASSQGLVGNTIYF.

The chain is built from TRBV4-3 and TRBJ2-3; 9 positions agree with TRBD1. The V gene end was trimmed by 0 bases and the J gene end by 1 base; junction bases not matched to a gene: 14. The CDR3 extends over 20 amino acids. Per the germline V gene, CDR1 is LGHNA and CDR2 is YSLEER. The CDR3 loop reads CASSQDPGPFWTGGTDTQYF. CDR3 bases: TGCGCCAGCAGCCAAGATCCAGGGCCTTTTTGGACAGGGGGCACAGATACGCAGTATTTT.